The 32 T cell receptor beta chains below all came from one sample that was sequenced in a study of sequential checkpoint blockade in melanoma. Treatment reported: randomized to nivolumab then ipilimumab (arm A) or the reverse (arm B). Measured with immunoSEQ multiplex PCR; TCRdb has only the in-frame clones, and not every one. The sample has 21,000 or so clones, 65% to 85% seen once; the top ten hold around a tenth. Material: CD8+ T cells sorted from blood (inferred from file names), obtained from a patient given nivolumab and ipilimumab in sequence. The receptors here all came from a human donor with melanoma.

CDR3 amino acids: CASGEVYNEQFF. CDR3 bases: TGCGCCAGCGGAGAGGTTTACAATGAGCAGTTCTTC. The chain couples TRBV10-2 to TRBJ2-1, with unresolved D. Germline CDR1 WSHSY, CDR2 SAAADI. V was trimmed by 8 bases and J by 4 bases, leaving 9 bases between them. This CDR3 is 12 amino acids long.

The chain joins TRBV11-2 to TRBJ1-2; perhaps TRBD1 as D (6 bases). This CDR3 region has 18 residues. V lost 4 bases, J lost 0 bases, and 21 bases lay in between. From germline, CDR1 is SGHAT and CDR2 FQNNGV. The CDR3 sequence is CASSSTDYTGNTNYGYTF. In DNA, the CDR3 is TGTGCCAGCAGCTCCACCGATTATACAGGGAATACTAACTATGGCTACACCTTC.

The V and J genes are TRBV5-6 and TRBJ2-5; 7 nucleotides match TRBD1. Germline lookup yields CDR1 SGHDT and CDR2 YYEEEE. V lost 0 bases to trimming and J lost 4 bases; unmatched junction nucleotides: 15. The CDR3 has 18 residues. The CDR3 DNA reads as TGTGCCAGCAGCTTGGCTCGGGCAGGGGGACCCAAGTTAGAGACCCAGTACTTC. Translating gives CASSLARAGGPKLETQYF.

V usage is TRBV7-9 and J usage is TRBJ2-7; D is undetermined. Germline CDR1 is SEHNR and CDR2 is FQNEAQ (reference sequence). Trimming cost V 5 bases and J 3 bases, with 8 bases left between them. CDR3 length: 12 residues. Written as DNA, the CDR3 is TGTGCCAGCAGCGAATCGGTCTACGAGCAGTACTTC. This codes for CASSESVYEQYF.

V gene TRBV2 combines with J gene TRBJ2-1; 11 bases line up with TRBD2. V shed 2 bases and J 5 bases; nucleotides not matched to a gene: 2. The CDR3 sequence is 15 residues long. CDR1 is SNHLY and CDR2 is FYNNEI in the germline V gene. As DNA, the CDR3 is TGTGCCAGCAGTGAATTGGGACTAGCGGACAATGAGCAGTTCTTC. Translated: CASSELGLADNEQFF.

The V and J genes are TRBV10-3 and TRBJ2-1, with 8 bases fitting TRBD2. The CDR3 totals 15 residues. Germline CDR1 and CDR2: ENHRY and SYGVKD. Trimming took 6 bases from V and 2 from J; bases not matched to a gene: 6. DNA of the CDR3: TGTGCCATCAGAAACTCGGGAGGGCCCTACAATGAGCAGTTCTTC. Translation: CAIRNSGGPYNEQFF.

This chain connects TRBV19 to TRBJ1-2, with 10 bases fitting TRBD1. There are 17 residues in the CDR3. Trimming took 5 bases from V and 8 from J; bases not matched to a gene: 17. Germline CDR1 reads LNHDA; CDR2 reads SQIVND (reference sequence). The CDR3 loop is CASSPEAWDRGRGGYTF. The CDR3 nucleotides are TGTGCCAGTAGTCCCGAGGCTTGGGACAGGGGACGGGGCGGCTACACCTTC.

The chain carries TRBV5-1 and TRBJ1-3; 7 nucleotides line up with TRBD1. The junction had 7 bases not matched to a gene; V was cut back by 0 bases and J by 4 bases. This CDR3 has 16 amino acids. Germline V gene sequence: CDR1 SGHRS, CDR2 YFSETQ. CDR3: CASSLEGQPLGNTIYF. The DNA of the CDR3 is TGCGCCAGCAGCTTGGAGGGACAGCCATTGGGAAACACCATATATTTT.

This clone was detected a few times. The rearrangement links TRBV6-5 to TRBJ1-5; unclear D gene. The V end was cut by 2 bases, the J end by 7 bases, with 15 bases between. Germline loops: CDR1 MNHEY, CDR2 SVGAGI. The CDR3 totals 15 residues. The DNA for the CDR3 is TGTGCCAGCAGTTACAGCCATCTCGCTATCCAGCCCCAGCATTTT. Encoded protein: CASSYSHLAIQPQHF.

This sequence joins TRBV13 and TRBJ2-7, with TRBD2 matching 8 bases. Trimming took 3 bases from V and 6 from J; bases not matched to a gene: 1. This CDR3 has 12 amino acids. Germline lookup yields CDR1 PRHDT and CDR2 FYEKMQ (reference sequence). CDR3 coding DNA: TGTGCCAGCAGCTTCGGGACTAGCGAGCAGTACTTC. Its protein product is CASSFGTSEQYF.

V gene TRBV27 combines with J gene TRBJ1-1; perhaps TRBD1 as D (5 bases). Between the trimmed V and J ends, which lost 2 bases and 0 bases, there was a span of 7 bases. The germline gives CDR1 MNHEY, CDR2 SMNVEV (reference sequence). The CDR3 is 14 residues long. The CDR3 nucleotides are TGTGCCAGCAGTTTACGACAGATGAACACTGAAGCTTTCTTT. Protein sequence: CASSLRQMNTEAFF.

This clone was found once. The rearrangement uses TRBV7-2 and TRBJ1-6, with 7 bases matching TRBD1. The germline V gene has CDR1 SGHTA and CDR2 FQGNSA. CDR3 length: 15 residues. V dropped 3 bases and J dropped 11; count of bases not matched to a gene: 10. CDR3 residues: CASSFHGDSITPLHF. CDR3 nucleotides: TGTGCCAGCAGCTTCCATGGGGACAGCATAACACCCCTCCACTTT.

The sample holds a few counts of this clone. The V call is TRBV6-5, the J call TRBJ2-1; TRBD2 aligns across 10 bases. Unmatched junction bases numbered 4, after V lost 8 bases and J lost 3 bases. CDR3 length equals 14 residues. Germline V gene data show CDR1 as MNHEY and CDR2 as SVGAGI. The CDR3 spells CASLPSGSYNEQFF. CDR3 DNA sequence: TGTGCCAGCCTTCCTAGCGGGAGCTACAATGAGCAGTTCTTC.

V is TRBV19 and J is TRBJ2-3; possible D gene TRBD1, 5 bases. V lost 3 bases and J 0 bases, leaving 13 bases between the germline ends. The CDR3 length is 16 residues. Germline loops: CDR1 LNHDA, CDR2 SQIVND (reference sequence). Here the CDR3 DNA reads TGTGCCAGTAGTATCGCAGGGTTAACTAGCACAGATACGCAGTATTTT. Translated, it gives CASSIAGLTSTDTQYF.

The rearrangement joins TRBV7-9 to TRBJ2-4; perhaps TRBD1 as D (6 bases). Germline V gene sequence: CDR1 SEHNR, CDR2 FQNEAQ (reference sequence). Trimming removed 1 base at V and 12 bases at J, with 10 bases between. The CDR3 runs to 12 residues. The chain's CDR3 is CASSLDRVSQYF. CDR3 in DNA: TGTGCCAGCAGCTTAGACAGGGTATCTCAGTACTTC.

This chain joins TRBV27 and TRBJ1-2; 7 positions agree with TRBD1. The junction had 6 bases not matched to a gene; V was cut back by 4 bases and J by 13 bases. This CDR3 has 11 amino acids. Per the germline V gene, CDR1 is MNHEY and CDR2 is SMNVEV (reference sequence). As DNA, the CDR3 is TGTGCCAGCAGTTCGACAGGGTCACTCACCTTC. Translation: CASSSTGSLTF.

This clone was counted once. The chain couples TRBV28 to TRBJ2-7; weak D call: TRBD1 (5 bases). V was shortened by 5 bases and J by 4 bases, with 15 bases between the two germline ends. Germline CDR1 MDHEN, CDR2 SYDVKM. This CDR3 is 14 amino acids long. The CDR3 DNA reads TGTGCCAGCAGTCAAACTCTTACAGGATACGAGCAGTACTTC. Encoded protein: CASSQTLTGYEQYF.

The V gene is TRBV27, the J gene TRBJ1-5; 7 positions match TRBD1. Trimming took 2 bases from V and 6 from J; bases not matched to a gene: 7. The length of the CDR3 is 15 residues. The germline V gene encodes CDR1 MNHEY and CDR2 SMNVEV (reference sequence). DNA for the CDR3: TGTGCCAGCAGTTTAGTATTAGGGGGCACTCAGCCCCAGCATTTT. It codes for CASSLVLGGTQPQHF.

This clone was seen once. CDR3 region: CASSQVGAGVATDTQYF. CDR3 nucleotide sequence: TGCGCCAGCAGCCAAGTTGGAGCAGGGGTCGCGACAGATACGCAGTATTTT. The J gene is TRBJ2-3, the V gene TRBV4-1, with D possibly being TRBD1 (6 bases). The CDR3 has 17 residues. Deletions cut 1 base from V and 3 bases from J, with 17 bases between. CDR1 is MGHRA, CDR2 YSYEKL, per germline.

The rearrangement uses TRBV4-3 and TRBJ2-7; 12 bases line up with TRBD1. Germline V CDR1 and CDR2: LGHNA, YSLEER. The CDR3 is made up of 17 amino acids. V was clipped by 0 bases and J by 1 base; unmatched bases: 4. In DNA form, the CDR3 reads TGCGCCAGCAGCCAAGATGGGACAGGGGGCGAGTCCTACGAGCAGTACTTC. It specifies CASSQDGTGGESYEQYF.

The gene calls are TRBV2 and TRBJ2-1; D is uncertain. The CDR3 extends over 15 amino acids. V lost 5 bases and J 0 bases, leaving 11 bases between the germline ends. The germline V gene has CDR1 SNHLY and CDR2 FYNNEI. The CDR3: CASSPRPRSYNEQFF. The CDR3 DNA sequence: TGTGCCAGCAGTCCGCGGCCGCGCTCCTACAATGAGCAGTTCTTC.

CDR3 residues: CASSELLGRLTYEQYF. CDR3 bases: TGTGCCAGCAGTGAACTACTAGGACGGTTGACCTACGAGCAGTACTTC. The J gene is TRBJ2-7, the V gene TRBV2; D possibly corresponds to TRBD2 (5 bases). This CDR3 region has 16 residues. Germline CDR1 and CDR2: SNHLY and FYNNEI. The V and J ends lost 2 bases and 2 bases respectively, with 16 bases between them. Full variable domain (rest looked up from reference TRBV2 and TRBJ2-7): EPEVTQTPSHQVTQMGQEVILRCVPISNHLYFYWYRQILGQKVEFLVSFYNNEISEKSEIFDDQFSVERPDGSNFTLKIRSTKLEDSAMYFCASSELLGRLTYEQYFGPGTRLTVT.

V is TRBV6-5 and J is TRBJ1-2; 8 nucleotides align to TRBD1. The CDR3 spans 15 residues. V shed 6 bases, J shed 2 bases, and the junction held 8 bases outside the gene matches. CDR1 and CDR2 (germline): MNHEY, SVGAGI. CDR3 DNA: TGTGCCAGCAGCTACGCAGGGGGCCAGAACTATGGCTACACCTTC. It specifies CASSYAGGQNYGYTF.

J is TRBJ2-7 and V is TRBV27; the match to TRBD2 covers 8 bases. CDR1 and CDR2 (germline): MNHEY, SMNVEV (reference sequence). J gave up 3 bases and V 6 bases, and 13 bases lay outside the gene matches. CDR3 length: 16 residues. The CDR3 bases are TGTGCCAGCAGCTCCCACATAATTAGCGGGATCTACGAGCAGTACTTC. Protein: CASSSHIISGIYEQYF.

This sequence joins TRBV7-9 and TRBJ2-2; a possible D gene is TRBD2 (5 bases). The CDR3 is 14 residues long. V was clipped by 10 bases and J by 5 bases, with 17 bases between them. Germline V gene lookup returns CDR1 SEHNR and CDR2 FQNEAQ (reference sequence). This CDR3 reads CATISAQETGELFF. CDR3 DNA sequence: TGTGCCACTATTAGCGCCCAGGAGACCGGGGAGCTGTTTTTT.

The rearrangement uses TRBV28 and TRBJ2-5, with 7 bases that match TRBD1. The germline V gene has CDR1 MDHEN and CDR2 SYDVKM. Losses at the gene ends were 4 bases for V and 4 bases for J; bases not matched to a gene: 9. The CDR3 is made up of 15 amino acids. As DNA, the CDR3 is TGTGCCAGCAGTTCTTTTACAGGGGTGAGAGAGACCCAGTACTTC. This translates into CASSSFTGVRETQYF.

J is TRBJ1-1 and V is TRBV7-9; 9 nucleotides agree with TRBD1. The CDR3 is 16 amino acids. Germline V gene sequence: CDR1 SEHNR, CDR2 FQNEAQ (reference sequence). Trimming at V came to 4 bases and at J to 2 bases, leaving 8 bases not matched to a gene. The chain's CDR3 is CASSSTTGGTNTEAFF. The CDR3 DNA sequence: TGTGCCAGCAGCTCCACAACAGGGGGCACAAACACTGAAGCTTTCTTT.

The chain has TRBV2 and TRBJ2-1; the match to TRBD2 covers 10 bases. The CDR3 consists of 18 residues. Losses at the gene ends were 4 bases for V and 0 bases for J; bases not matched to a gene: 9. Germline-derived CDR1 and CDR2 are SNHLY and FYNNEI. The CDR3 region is CASSVPTSGVNSYNEQFF. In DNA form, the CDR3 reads TGTGCCAGCAGTGTCCCCACTAGCGGGGTGAACTCCTACAATGAGCAGTTCTTC.

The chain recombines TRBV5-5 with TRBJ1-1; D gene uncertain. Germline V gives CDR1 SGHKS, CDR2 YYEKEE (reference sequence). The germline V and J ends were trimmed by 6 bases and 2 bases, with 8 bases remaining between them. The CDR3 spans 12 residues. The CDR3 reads CASIGLNTEAFF. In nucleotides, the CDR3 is TGTGCCAGCATAGGACTTAACACTGAAGCTTTCTTT. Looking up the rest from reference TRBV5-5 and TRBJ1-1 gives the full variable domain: DAGVTQSPTHLIKTRGQQVTLRCSPISGHKSVSWYQQVLGQGPQFIFQYYEKEERGRGNFPDRFSARQFPNYSSELNVNALLLGDSALYLCASIGLNTEAFFGQGTRLTVV.

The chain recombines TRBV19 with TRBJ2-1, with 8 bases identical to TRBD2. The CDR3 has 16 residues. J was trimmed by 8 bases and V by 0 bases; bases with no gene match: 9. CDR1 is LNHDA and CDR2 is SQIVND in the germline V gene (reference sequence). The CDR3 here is CASSIEASGSIDEQFF. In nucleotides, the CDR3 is TGTGCCAGTAGTATAGAGGCGAGCGGGAGTATAGATGAGCAGTTCTTC.

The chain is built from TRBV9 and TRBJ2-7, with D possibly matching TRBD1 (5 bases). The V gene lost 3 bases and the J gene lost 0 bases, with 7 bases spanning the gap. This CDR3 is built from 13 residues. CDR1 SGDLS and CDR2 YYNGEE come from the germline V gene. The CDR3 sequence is CASSEDSSYEQYF. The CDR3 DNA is TGTGCCAGCAGCGAAGACAGCTCCTACGAGCAGTACTTC.

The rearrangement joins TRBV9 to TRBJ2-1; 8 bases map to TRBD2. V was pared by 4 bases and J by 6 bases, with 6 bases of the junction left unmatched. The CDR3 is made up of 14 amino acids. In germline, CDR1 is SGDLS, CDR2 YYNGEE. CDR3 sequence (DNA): TGTGCCAGCAGCTCGTGGACTAGCAGCAATGAGCAGTTCTTC. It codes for CASSSWTSSNEQFF.